Listed below are T cell receptor beta chains from one sample, sequenced in a study of T-cell reconstitution after alpha-beta-depleted transplantation in children. Each CDR3 protein is one row after TCRdb ran MiXCR on the PCR reads. The table shows about 980,000 distinct CDR3 sequences, with less than 30% occurring only once. The sequenced sample was PBMCs, mostly from graft donor cells, obtained 360 days after TCRalphabeta/CD19-depleted stem cell transplant. The origin of the receptors is a boy less than two years old who had a stem cell transplant for SCID, so the T cells may come from the graft donor. Each CDR3 is given with its conserved first and last residue. A D gene is named only where the DNA matches it firmly. Size tells how often a clone was seen (once, few, many) or the class of an expanded clone, and some rows leave it out.

NA,TRBV6-5,TRBD2,TRBJ2-7,CASSYSNSGGSYEQYF,TGTGCCAGCAGTTACTCAAATAGCGGGGGGTCCTACGAGCAGTACTTC
NA,TRBV7-8,NA,TRBJ1-3,CASSLGGTGPDTIYF,TGTGCCAGCAGCTTAGGGGGGACGGGACCGGACACCATATATTTT
NA,TRBV24-1,NA,TRBJ1-5,CATSDLTGTELKDQPQHF,TGTGCCACCAGTGATTTGACAGGGACGGAATTAAAGGATCAGCCCCAGCATTTT
few,TRBV29-1,TRBD2,TRBJ2-3,CSVEGGGPTDTQYF,TGCAGCGTTGAGGGGGGGGGACCCACAGATACGCAGTATTTT
NA,TRBV27,NA,TRBJ2-3,CASSLWVGFGTDTQYF,TGTGCCAGCAGTTTATGGGTGGGCTTCGGCACAGATACGCAGTATTTT
once,TRBV3-1,TRBD2,TRBJ2-3,CASSQALAGSTDTQYF,TGTGCCAGCAGCCAAGCCTTAGCGGGGTCCACAGATACGCAGTATTTT
NA,TRBV10-3,NA,TRBJ1-1,CAISESFSPLSTEAFF,TGTGCCATCAGTGAGTCATTTAGCCCCCTGAGCACTGAAGCTTTCTTT
few,TRBV27,TRBD1,TRBJ2-2,CASSLWTGSGELFF,TGTGCCAGCAGTTTATGGACAGGGTCCGGGGAGCTGTTTTTT
NA,TRBV20-1,NA,TRBJ1-2,CSARDVGTGRGDGYTF,TGCAGTGCTAGAGATGTTGGCACAGGGAGGGGGGATGGCTACACCTTC
many,TRBV20-1,TRBD2,TRBJ2-3,CSAHGLAGGTDTQYF,TGCAGTGCCCATGGACTAGCGGGGGGCACAGATACGCAGTATTTT
NA,TRBV12-3/TRBV12-4,TRBD1,TRBJ2-7,CASSWGTGIGEQYF,TGTGCCAGCAGTTGGGGGACAGGGATAGGTGAGCAGTACTTC
few,TRBV20-1,NA,TRBJ2-3,CSARPQQRTDTQYF,TGCAGTGCTCGCCCCCAACAAAGGACGGATACGCAGTATTTT
NA,TRBV4-2,NA,TRBJ2-5,CASSQDPGVRTQYF,TGTGCCAGCAGCCAAGATCCAGGGGTGAGGACCCAGTACTTC
few,TRBV29-1,NA,TRBJ2-5,CSVVRPGQALVETQYF,TGCAGCGTTGTCAGGCCGGGTCAGGCTTTGGTGGAGACCCAGTACTTC
once,TRBV20-1,NA,TRBJ2-7,CSASPGLLVGHEQYF,TGCAGTGCGTCACCGGGACTCTTAGTCGGTCACGAGCAGTACTTC
NA,TRBV15,TRBD1,TRBJ2-3,CATSRGQGAVDTQYF,TGTGCCACCAGCAGGGGACAGGGGGCTGTAGATACGCAGTATTTT
NA,TRBV12-3/TRBV12-4,NA,TRBJ2-2,CASSTQGFTGELFF,TGTGCCAGCAGTACTCAGGGGTTCACCGGGGAGCTGTTTTTT
NA,TRBV12-3/TRBV12-4,NA,TRBJ2-7,CASSLGGPVGEQYF,TGTGCCAGCAGTTTAGGGGGCCCGGTGGGCGAGCAGTACTTC
NA,TRBV30,NA,TRBJ2-5,CAWKAGQKVETQYF,TGTGCCTGGAAGGCCGGGCAGAAAGTGGAGACCCAGTACTTC
few,TRBV7-6,NA,TRBJ2-7,CASSLVGGRRDEQYF,TGTGCCAGCAGCTTAGTAGGGGGGCGCCGAGACGAGCAGTACTTC
few,TRBV15,NA,TRBJ2-3,CATSREQGHTDTQYF,TGTGCCACCAGCAGAGAACAGGGCCACACAGATACGCAGTATTTT
NA,TRBV20-1,NA,TRBJ2-2,CSARDRLSGEMGELFF,TGCAGTGCTAGAGATAGGTTGTCAGGAGAGATGGGGGAGCTGTTTTTT
many,TRBV11-2,NA,TRBJ2-5,CASSLRIARDTRQETQYF,TGTGCCAGCAGCTTAAGGATTGCTAGGGATACCCGACAAGAGACCCAGTACTTC
NA,TRBV20-1,TRBD1,TRBJ1-2,CSATMTGGYGYTF,TGCAGTGCTACTATGACAGGGGGCTATGGCTACACCTTC
NA,TRBV20-1,TRBD1,TRBJ1-3,CSASRDRVKGNTIYF,TGCAGTGCTAGCCGAGACAGGGTTAAGGGAAACACCATATATTTT
few,TRBV29-1,NA,TRBJ2-1,CSVARRGPPNEQFF,TGCAGCGTTGCCCGGCGGGGGCCCCCCAATGAGCAGTTCTTC
few,TRBV20-1,TRBD2,TRBJ2-1,CSARPRRRLAGTWLYNEQFF,TGCAGTGCTAGACCTAGGCGGCGTCTAGCGGGGACTTGGCTCTACAATGAGCAGTTCTTC
NA,TRBV4-1,NA,TRBJ1-5,CASSRVPGNQPQHF,TGCGCCAGCAGCCGAGTACCAGGGAATCAGCCCCAGCATTTT
NA,TRBV12-3/TRBV12-4,TRBD1,TRBJ2-3,CASSLGSGTDGTDTQYF,TGTGCCAGCAGTTTAGGATCCGGGACAGATGGCACAGATACGCAGTATTTT